This T cell receptor (beta chain) was found in a study of T cell repertoires in cytomegalovirus infection. TCRdb independently ran MiXCR on the reads; one entry per CDR3 protein. In the table there are about 270,000 distinct CDR3 sequences, around 20% of which are singletons. The table lists this clonotype with a few counts. Its antigen is not known. V lost 3 bases and J lost 3; bases outside the gene matches: 11. Looked up from germline, CDR1 is KGHSH and CDR2 is LQKENI. This CDR3 has 18 residues. Specimen: cultured PBMCs, collected from culture after CMV antigen stimulation. The chain joins TRBV18 to TRBJ2-1; 10 bases match TRBD1. This clonotype was sampled from a human donor in good health (CMV status not recorded). Some clones in this sample may be carry-over from other donors' samples. The CDR3 loop reads CASSPGQGFGLGYNEQFF. The DNA of the CDR3 is TGTGCCAGCTCACCGGGACAGGGGTTCGGGCTGGGCTACAATGAGCAGTTCTTC.